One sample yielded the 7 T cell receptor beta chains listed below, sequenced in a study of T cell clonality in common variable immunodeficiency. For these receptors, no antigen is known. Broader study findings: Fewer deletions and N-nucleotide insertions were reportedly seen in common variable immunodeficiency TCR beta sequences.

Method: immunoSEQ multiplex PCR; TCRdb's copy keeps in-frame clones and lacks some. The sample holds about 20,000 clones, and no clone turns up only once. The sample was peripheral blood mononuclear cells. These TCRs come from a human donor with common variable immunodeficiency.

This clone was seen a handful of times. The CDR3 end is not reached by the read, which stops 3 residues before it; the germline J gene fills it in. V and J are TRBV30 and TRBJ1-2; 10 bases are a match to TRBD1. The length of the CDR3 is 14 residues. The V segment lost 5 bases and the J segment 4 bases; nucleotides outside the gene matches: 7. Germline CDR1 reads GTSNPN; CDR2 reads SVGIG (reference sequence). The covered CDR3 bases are TGTGCCTGGGACAGGGGGCGCAACGGCTATGGC. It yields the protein CAWDRGRNGYG. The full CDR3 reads CAWDRGRNGYGYTF.

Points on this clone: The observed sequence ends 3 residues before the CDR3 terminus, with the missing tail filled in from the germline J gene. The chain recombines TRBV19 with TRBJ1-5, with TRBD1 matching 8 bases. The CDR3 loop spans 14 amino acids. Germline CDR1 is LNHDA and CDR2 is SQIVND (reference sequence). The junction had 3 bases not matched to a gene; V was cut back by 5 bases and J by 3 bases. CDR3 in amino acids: CASSRTGNNQPQHF. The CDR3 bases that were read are TGTGCCAGTAGTCGGACAGGGAACAATCAGCCC.

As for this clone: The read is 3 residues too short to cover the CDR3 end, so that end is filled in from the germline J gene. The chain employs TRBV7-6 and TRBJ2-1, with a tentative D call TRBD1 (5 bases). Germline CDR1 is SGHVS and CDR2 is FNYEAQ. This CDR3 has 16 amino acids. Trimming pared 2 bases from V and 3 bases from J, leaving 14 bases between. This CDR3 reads CASSLLAGSIYNEQFF. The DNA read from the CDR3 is TGTGCCAGCAGCTTACTTGCAGGGTCTATCTACAATGAG. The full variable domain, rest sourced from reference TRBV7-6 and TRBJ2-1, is GAGVSQSPRYKVTKRGQDVALRCDPISGHVSLYWYRQALGQGPEFLTYFNYEAQQDKSGLPNDRFSAERPEGSISTLTIQRTEQRDSAMYRCASSLLAGSIYNEQFFGPGTRLTVL.

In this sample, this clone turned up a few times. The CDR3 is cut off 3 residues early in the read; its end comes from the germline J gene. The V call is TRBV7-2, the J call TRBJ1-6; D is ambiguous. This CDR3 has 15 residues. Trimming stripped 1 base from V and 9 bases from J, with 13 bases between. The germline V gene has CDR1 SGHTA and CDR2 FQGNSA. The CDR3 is CASSLGSGIGSPLHF. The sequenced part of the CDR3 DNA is TGTGCCAGCAGCTTAGGTAGCGGGATTGGTTCACCC. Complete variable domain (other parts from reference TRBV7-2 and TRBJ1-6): GAGVSQSPSNKVTEKGKDVELRCDPISGHTALYWYRQSLGQGLEFLIYFQGNSAPDKSGLPSDRFSAERTGGSVSTLTIQRTQQEDSAVYLCASSLGSGIGSPLHFGNGTRLTVT.

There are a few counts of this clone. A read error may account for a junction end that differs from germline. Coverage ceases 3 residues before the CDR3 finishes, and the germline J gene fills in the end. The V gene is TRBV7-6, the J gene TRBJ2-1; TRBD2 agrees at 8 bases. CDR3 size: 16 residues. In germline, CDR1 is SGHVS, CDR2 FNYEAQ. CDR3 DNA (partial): TGTGCCAGCACCTTAGCAGCGGGAGTAAAGTGGAATGAG. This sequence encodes CASTLAAGVKWNE. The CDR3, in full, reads CASTLAAGVKWNEQFF.

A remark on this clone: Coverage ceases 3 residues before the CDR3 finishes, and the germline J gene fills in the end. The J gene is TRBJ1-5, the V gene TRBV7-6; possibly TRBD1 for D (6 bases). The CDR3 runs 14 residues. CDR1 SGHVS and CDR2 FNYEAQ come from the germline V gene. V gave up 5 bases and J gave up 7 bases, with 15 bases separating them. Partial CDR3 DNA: TGTGCCAGCAGCGAGGACAGATTCAAGCAGCCC. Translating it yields CASSEDRFKQP. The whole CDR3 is CASSEDRFKQPQHF.

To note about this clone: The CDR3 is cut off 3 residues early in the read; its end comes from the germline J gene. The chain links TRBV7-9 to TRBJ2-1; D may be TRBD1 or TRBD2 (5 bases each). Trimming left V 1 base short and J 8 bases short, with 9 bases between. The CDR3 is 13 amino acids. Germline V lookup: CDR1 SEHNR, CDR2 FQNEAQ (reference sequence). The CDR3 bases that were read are TGTGCCAGCAGCTTAGGAGGGGTTCATGAG. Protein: CASSLGGVHE. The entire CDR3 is CASSLGGVHEQFF.